This T cell receptor beta chain was obtained from a study of blood T cells in healthy people across ages. A second about 6 to 12 cycle PCR used barcoded and J-beta primers. TCRdb re-analysed the 5' RACE reads in MiXCR, keeping a single row per CDR3 protein. This sample has 1.5 million to 2 million distinct CDR3 sequences; around half occur once, and the top ten carry approximately 2.1%. The germline V gene has CDR1 ENHRY and CDR2 SYGVKD. Trimming removed 8 bases from V and 1 base from J; junction bases left unmatched: 10. This CDR3 region has 16 residues. Healthy Russian Caucasian donors spanned ages about 6 to 95 years. Each sample had at least 7 million PBMCs isolated.

This sequence was found in a woman in her forties in good health. The sequenced material came from blood. The rearrangement uses TRBV10-3 and TRBJ1-2; 10 bases are a match to TRBD1. CDR3 sequence reads: CAIGKDRGFVNYGYTF. CDR3 bases: TGTGCCATCGGGAAGGACAGGGGGTTTGTTAACTATGGCTACACCTTC.